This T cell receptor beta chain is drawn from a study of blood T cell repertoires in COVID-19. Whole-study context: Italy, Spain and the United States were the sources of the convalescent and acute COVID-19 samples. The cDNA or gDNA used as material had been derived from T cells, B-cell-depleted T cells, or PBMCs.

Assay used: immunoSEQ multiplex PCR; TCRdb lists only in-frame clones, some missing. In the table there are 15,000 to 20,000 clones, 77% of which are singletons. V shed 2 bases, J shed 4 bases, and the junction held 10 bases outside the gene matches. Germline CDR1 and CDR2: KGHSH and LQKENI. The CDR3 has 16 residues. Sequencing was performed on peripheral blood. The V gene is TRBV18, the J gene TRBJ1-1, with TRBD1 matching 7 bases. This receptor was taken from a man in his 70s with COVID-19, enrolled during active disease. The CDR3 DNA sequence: TGTGCCAGCTCACCAAACAAGGGGGCGCAGAGCACTGAAGCTTTCTTT. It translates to CASSPNKGAQSTEAFF.